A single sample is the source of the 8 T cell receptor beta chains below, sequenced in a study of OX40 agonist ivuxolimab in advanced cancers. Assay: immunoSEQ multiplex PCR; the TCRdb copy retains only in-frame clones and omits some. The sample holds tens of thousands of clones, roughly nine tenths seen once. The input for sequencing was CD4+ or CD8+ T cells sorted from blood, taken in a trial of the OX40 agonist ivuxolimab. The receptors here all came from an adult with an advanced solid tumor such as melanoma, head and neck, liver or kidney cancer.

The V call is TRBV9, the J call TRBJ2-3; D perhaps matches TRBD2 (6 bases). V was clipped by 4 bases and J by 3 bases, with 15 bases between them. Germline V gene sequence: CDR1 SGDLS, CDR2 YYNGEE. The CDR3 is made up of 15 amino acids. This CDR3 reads CASSPVADTTDTQYF. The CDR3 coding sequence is TGTGCCAGCAGCCCAGTAGCGGATACTACAGATACGCAGTATTTT.

CDR3 bases: TGCGCCAGCAACTCACCACCTAACTATGGCTACACCTTC. Amino acid sequence: CASNSPPNYGYTF. This rearrangement joins TRBV5-1 to TRBJ1-2, with D unclear. Trimming shortened V by 6 bases and J by 0 bases, and 9 bases separated the two germline ends. CDR1 and CDR2 from the germline V gene are SGHRS and YFSETQ. This CDR3 comprises 13 residues. Supplemented by reference TRBV5-1 and TRBJ1-2, the full variable domain reads KAGVTQTPRYLIKTRGQQVTLSCSPISGHRSVSWYQQTPGQGLQFLFEYFSETQRNKGNFPGRFSGRQFSNSRSEMNVSTLELGDSALYLCASNSPPNYGYTFGSGTRLTVV.

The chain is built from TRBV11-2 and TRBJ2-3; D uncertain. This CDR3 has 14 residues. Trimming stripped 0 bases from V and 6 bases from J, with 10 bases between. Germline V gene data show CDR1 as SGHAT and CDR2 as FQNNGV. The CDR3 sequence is CASSLDRPGDTQYF. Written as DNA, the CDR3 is TGTGCCAGCAGCTTAGATCGGCCGGGCGATACGCAGTATTTT.

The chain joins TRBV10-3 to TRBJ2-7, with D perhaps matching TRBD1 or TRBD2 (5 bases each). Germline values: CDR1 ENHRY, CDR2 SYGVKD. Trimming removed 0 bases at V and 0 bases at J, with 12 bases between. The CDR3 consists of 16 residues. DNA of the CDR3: TGTGCCATCAGTGAGTCGAGGGGCGGGCCCTCCTACGAGCAGTACTTC. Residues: CAISESRGGPSYEQYF.

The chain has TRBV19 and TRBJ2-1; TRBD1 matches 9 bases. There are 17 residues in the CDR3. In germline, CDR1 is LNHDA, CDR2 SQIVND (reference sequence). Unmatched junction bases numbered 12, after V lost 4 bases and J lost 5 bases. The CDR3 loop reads CASSTQMGQGGHNEQFF. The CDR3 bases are TGTGCCAGTAGTACCCAAATGGGACAGGGTGGCCACAATGAGCAGTTCTTC.

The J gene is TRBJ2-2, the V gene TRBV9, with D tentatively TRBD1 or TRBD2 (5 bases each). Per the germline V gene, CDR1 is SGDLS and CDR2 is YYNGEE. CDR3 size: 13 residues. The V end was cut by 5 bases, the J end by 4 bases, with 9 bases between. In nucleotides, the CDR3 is TGTGCCAGCAGTGAGGGGTTCACCGGGGAGCTGTTTTTT. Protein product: CASSEGFTGELFF.

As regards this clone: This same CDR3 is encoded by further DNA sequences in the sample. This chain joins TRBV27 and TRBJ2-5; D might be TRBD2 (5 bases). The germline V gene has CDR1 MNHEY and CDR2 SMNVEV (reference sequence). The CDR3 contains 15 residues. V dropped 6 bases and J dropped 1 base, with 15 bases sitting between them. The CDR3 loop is CASRVAGPFQETQYF. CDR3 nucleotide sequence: TGTGCCAGCAGAGTGGCGGGTCCGTTCCAAGAGACCCAGTACTTC.

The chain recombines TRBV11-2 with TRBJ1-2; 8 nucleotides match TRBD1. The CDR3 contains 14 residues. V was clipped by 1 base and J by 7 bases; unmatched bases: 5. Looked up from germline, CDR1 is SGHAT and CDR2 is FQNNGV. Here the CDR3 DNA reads TGTGCCAGCAGCTTAGGGACAGGGAGTGCTGGCTACACCTTC. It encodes CASSLGTGSAGYTF.